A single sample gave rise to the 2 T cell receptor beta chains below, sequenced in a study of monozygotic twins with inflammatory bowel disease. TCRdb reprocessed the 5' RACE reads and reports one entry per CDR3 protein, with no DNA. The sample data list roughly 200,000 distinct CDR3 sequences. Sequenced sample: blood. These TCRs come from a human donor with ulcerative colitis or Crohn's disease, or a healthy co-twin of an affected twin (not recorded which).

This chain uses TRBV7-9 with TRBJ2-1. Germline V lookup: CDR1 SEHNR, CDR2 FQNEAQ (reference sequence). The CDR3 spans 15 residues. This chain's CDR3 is CASTGRTVGYNEQFF.

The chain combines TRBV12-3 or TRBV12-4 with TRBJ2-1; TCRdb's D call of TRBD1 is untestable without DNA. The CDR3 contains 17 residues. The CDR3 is CASSLRTGGTGAYEQFF.